The rows below give T cell receptor beta chains drawn from one sample of a study of radiotherapy plus CTLA-4 blockade in lung cancer. Sequencing was performed with immunoSEQ multiplex PCR; in TCRdb, only in-frame clones are kept and a portion is missing. The data show 75,000 to 100,000 clones, 88% seen once. The input for sequencing was peripheral blood, taken from a patient treated with radiotherapy plus ipilimumab. Source of these receptors: a human donor with non-small cell lung cancer that progressed on radiotherapy plus ipilimumab. CDR3s include the opening cysteine and the closing phenylalanine or tryptophan. The D gene is left open where the match is weak. Size is omitted from some rows. Given values are once, few, many or a class for expanded clones.

V gene,clone size,D gene,J gene,CDR3 DNA,CDR3 protein
TRBV9,-,TRBD2,TRBJ2-5,TGTGCCAGCAGCTTGACTAGCGGGAGACAAGAGACCCAGTACTTC,CASSLTSGRQETQYF
TRBV19,-,-,TRBJ2-2,TGTGCCAGTAGCCTAGAACAGAACACCGGGGAGCTGTTTTTT,CASSLEQNTGELFF
TRBV5-8,once,TRBD1,TRBJ2-3,TGTGCCAGCAGCCCCTGGACAGGGGGCACAGATACGCAGTATTTT,CASSPWTGGTDTQYF
TRBV10-1,-,-,TRBJ2-7,TGCGCCAGCAGTCTTAGCGGAACCTACGAGCAGTACTTC,CASSLSGTYEQYF
TRBV7-8,-,TRBD2,TRBJ2-1,TGTGCCAGCAGTTACGGAACCGGGACTAGCGGGAGGTTCTTC,CASSYGTGTSGRFF
TRBV18,-,-,TRBJ1-5,TGTGCCAGCTCACCGGGGGGGGCGAATCAGCCCCAGCATTTT,CASSPGGANQPQHF
TRBV11-2,-,TRBD2,TRBJ2-4,TGTGCCAGCAGCTTAGGGACTAGCGGGGCCCGGGTCGGGTACTTC,CASSLGTSGARVGYF
TRBV27,-,-,TRBJ2-1,TGTGCCAGCCTTCTAAGCGGTACGAATGAGCAGTTCTTC,CASLLSGTNEQFF
TRBV30,once,TRBD1,TRBJ1-1,TGTGCCTGGAGTAACCCGGGGACAGAGAACACTGAAGCTTTCTTT,CAWSNPGTENTEAFF
TRBV6-5,-,-,TRBJ2-7,TGTGCCAGCAGACCCCCCGCGGGGAACATCTACGAGCAGTACTTC,CASRPPAGNIYEQYF
TRBV4-2,-,-,TRBJ1-2,TGTGCCAGCAGCCAAGATGTGGGGCCGGGACCGACTCTATCTAACTATGGCTACACCTTC,CASSQDVGPGPTLSNYGYTF
TRBV7-9,-,TRBD2,TRBJ2-7,TGTGCCAGCAGCTTTCTCCTAGCGGACCGGCAGTACTTC,CASSFLLADRQYF
TRBV7-2,-,TRBD2,TRBJ2-1,TGTGCCAGCAGCTTAGTGGGACTAGCGGGAGGTTTTTTAGGCAATGAGCAGTTCTTC,CASSLVGLAGGFLGNEQFF
TRBV4-1,once,-,TRBJ2-7,TGCGCCAGCAGTGCGGCGATAAATTACGAGCAGTACTTC,CASSAAINYEQYF
TRBV18,-,-,TRBJ2-7,TGTGCCAGCTCACCCACAGCAAGGACCACCTACGAGCAGTACTTC,CASSPTARTTYEQYF
TRBV30,-,-,TRBJ2-7,TGTGCCTGGAGTGTTAGGCAGGGAAGAAACTACGAGCAGTACTTC,CAWSVRQGRNYEQYF
TRBV9,-,TRBD2,TRBJ2-1,TGTGCCAGCAGCGTAATTAGCGGGAGAGGCAATGAGCAGTTCTTC,CASSVISGRGNEQFF
TRBV5-6,-,-,TRBJ1-3,TGTGCCAGCAGCTTGGGTCCCGGGGGGTCTGGAAACACCATATATTTT,CASSLGPGGSGNTIYF
TRBV9,-,TRBD1,TRBJ2-1,TGTGCCAGCAGCGTACACAGGGGCTCCGATGAGCAGTTCTTC,CASSVHRGSDEQFF
TRBV7-3,-,-,TRBJ2-1,TGTGCCAGCAGCTTATCCGGGAGCCCAACCTACAATGAGCAGTTCTTC,CASSLSGSPTYNEQFF
TRBV11-1,-,-,TRBJ1-1,TGTGCCAGCAACCCCGTCCTGGGAGGGGCGAACATGAACACTGAAGCTTTCTTT,CASNPVLGGANMNTEAFF
TRBV10-2,-,-,TRBJ2-5,TGCGCCAGCAGGACAGGAGGAGAGACCCAGTACTTC,CASRTGGETQYF
TRBV10-2,-,-,TRBJ2-7,TGCGCCAGCAGCCCAAGGGATGGAGGAAACTACGAGCAGTACTTC,CASSPRDGGNYEQYF
TRBV5-5,-,-,TRBJ1-1,TGTGCCAGCAGCCTACAGGGGAACACTGAAGCTTTCTTT,CASSLQGNTEAFF
TRBV10-3,-,-,TRBJ1-1,TGTGCCATCAGTGAGTCAAGTAACACTGAAGCTTTCTTT,CAISESSNTEAFF